The sequence of this TCR beta chain was determined in a study of blood T cells in healthy people across ages. Points from the study as a whole: Naive and antigen-experienced cells were not separated, limiting conclusive comparison. Expanded clonotype shifts may have been confounded, as the donors had an unknown CMV status.

CDR1 and CDR2 (germline): SGHAT, FQNNGV. J was trimmed by 2 bases and V by 2 bases; bases with no gene match: 3. This CDR3 is 15 amino acids long. Caucasian, healthy and from Russia, the donors were aged between roughly 6 and 95. Sample-barcoded 5' priming and a J-beta primer mix drove a second PCR of roughly 6 to 12 cycles. A 12-random-nucleotide template-switch adaptor tagged each cDNA molecule. TCRdb analysed the 5' RACE reads with MiXCR anew, one entry per CDR3 protein. The sample consists of approximately 1,100,000 distinct CDR3 sequences, more than 35% of them appearing once. Regarding this clonotype: Its antigen remains unknown.

The specimen was blood. This TCR derives from an older woman in good health. The V gene is TRBV11-2, the J gene TRBJ2-1; 7 bases fit TRBD1. This CDR3 reads CASSLIGGAYNEQFF. CDR3 coding DNA: TGTGCCAGCAGCTTAATAGGGGGCGCCTACAATGAGCAGTTCTTC.